Listed below are T cell receptor beta chains from one sample, sequenced in a study of shared clonotypes between healthy human individuals. Only in-frame clones appear in the TCRdb table, and some are missing; sequencing was by immunoSEQ multiplex PCR. The sample lists approximately 1.5 million clones; under 99% were seen once. Sequenced: naive CD4+ T cells sorted from blood. The receptors originated from a man between 25 and 39 years old in good health. The CDR3 runs from the conserved cysteine through the conserved F or W. D genes are given only for firm matches. The size field is filled for only some rows; it gives once, few, many or a size class.

TGTGCCAGCAGCTTGAGAGGGAGCTACGAGCAGTACTTC | CASSLRGSYEQYF | TRBV11-2 | once | TRBJ2-7 | NA
TGCAGCGTTGTAGGGGGCCCCTACGAGCAGTACTTC | CSVVGGPYEQYF | TRBV29-1 | NA | TRBJ2-7 | TRBD1
TGTGCCAGCAGCCCAGGGGCCGTCTGGAACTATGGCTACACCTTC | CASSPGAVWNYGYTF | TRBV27 | NA | TRBJ1-2 | NA
TGTGCCAGCAGCGACAGGGTCTCTTGGAACACCGGGGAGCTGTTTTTT | CASSDRVSWNTGELFF | TRBV9 | NA | TRBJ2-2 | NA
TGTGCCACCAGCAGCCGGGGCTACGAGCAGTACTTC | CATSSRGYEQYF | TRBV15 | once | TRBJ2-7 | NA
TGTGCCAGCAGCCGGATCGGGACAGCGTATAATCAGCCCCAGCATTTT | CASSRIGTAYNQPQHF | TRBV28 | NA | TRBJ1-5 | TRBD1
TGTGCCAGCAGCCCCCGGGGGCGGGTAAGTGAGCCCCAGCATTTT | CASSPRGRVSEPQHF | TRBV9 | NA | TRBJ1-5 | NA
TGTGCCAGCAGCTTAGATTGGCGGGGGAGCTCCTACAATGAGCAGTTCTTC | CASSLDWRGSSYNEQFF | TRBV11-2 | NA | TRBJ2-1 | TRBD2
TGTGCCAGCAGACTAGCGTATTCCTACAATGAGCAGTTCTTC | CASRLAYSYNEQFF | TRBV6-5 | NA | TRBJ2-1 | TRBD2
TGTGCCAGCAGCCAAATACTTCGCCGGGCTGAGCAGTTCTTC | CASSQILRRAEQFF | TRBV14 | NA | TRBJ2-1 | NA
TGCGCCAGCAGCTCCGGGACACCGAACACCGGGGAGCTGTTTTTT | CASSSGTPNTGELFF | TRBV5-1 | once | TRBJ2-2 | NA
TGTGCCAGCAGCTTAGGGACAGGGGGTTACCGCACAGATACGCAGTATTTT | CASSLGTGGYRTDTQYF | TRBV5-4 | once | TRBJ2-3 | TRBD1
TGTGCCAGCTCCGCGGGACACCGAACCTACGAGCAGTACTTC | CASSAGHRTYEQYF | TRBV28 | NA | TRBJ2-7 | NA
TGTGCCAGCAGCCAATCGGGCAACGAGCAGTACTTC | CASSQSGNEQYF | TRBV16 | NA | TRBJ2-7 | NA
TGTGCCAGCAGCTTAGGGGGAGGGTCGGGCTACACCTTC | CASSLGGGSGYTF | TRBV7-6 | NA | TRBJ1-2 | NA
TGTGCCAGCAGTTTCCTTCATCGGACAGGAGGCAGTTCTGAAGCTTTCTTT | CASSFLHRTGGSSEAFF | TRBV27 | NA | TRBJ1-1 | TRBD1
TGTGCCAGCAGGAGGACGGACCGGACTGAAGCTTTCTTT | CASRRTDRTEAFF | TRBV6-5 | NA | TRBJ1-1 | NA
TGTGCCAGCAGCGTAGACGGGGTTCAGGATCAGCCCCAGCATTTT | CASSVDGVQDQPQHF | TRBV9 | NA | TRBJ1-5 | NA
TGTGCCTGGAGTGACCCCCCCTACTACTACGAGCAGTACTTC | CAWSDPPYYYEQYF | TRBV30 | NA | TRBJ2-7 | NA
TGTGCCAGCACTACAGGGTATAGCGAGCAGTACTTC | CASTTGYSEQYF | TRBV2 | NA | TRBJ2-7 | NA
TGTGCTAGCAGCTTAGATATCGAGCAGCCCCAGCATTTT | CASSLDIEQPQHF | TRBV7-7 | few | TRBJ1-5 | NA
TGTGCCAGCAGTCCGACCGCAGGGCAGGACGAAAAACTGTTTTTT | CASSPTAGQDEKLFF | TRBV28 | NA | TRBJ1-4 | NA
TGCAGCGCGGGGACTAGCGGGAGGGGTGAGCAGTTCTTC | CSAGTSGRGEQFF | TRBV29-1 | NA | TRBJ2-1 | TRBD2
TGCGCCAGCAGCCGGGGAGAGACACTAGCCTACAATGAGCAGTTCTTC | CASSRGETLAYNEQFF | TRBV5-1 | NA | TRBJ2-1 | NA
TGTGCCAGCAGTTCGATAAGCCAGTACAATCAGCCCCAGCATTTT | CASSSISQYNQPQHF | TRBV6-5 | NA | TRBJ1-5 | NA
TGTGCCAGCAGCCCCAAACTAGCGGCCCGATACAATGAGCAGTTCTTC | CASSPKLAARYNEQFF | TRBV7-8 | NA | TRBJ2-1 | TRBD2
TGTGCCAGCAGGGGGACTAGCGGGCACACAGATACGCAGTATTTT | CASRGTSGHTDTQYF | TRBV7-2 | NA | TRBJ2-3 | TRBD2
TGTGCCAGCAGCTTCGCTAGCGGGACCCACCAAGAGACCCAGTACTTC | CASSFASGTHQETQYF | TRBV7-6 | NA | TRBJ2-5 | TRBD2
TGTGCCAGCAGCTTATTCGGCGGGAGCGGCTACAATGAGCAGTTCTTC | CASSLFGGSGYNEQFF | TRBV7-3 | NA | TRBJ2-1 | TRBD2
TGTGCCAGCAGTCCTACTGGTCTAGGGTTGAACGAGCAGTACTTC | CASSPTGLGLNEQYF | TRBV28 | NA | TRBJ2-7 | NA
TGTGCCAGCAGCCTGACGGGGGGCGGGGAGCAGTACTTC | CASSLTGGGEQYF | TRBV7-6 | NA | TRBJ2-7 | NA
TGTGCCAGTAGTATCGGTCTAGCGGGGGATACGCAGTATTTT | CASSIGLAGDTQYF | TRBV19 | NA | TRBJ2-3 | TRBD2
TGTGCCAGCAGCTCGAAGGACAGGGCCTACACAGATACGCAGTATTTT | CASSSKDRAYTDTQYF | TRBV9 | NA | TRBJ2-3 | TRBD1
TGTGCCAGCAGTGAATGGGGACAGGGTGGCACCGGGGAGCTGTTTTTT | CASSEWGQGGTGELFF | TRBV2 | NA | TRBJ2-2 | TRBD1
TGTGCCAGCTCACCACCACGACTAGCGGGAGGGCATGAGCAGTTCTTC | CASSPPRLAGGHEQFF | TRBV18 | NA | TRBJ2-1 | TRBD2
TGCACCAAAAGGGGATCGCGGAAAAACAATGAGCAGTTCTTC | CTKRGSRKNNEQFF | TRBV29-1 | NA | TRBJ2-1 | NA
TGCGCCAGCAGCTTGGCCCTCGGTAGGACAGATACGCAGTATTTT | CASSLALGRTDTQYF | TRBV5-1 | NA | TRBJ2-3 | NA
TGTGCCGGATCCTTTCGGGGGTATCAGCCCCAGCATTTT | CAGSFRGYQPQHF | TRBV6-1 | NA | TRBJ1-5 | NA
TGTGCCAGCAGCGCCCGCGACCCGAGGATGGCCCAGTACTTC | CASSARDPRMAQYF | TRBV2 | NA | TRBJ2-5 | NA
TGCAGCGTCCTGGGGGGACTAGAATGGCAAGAGACCCAGTACTTC | CSVLGGLEWQETQYF | TRBV29-1 | NA | TRBJ2-5 | TRBD2
TGCGCCAGCAGCCTTTCCCCAGGGAACTATGGCTACACCTTC | CASSLSPGNYGYTF | TRBV5-1 | NA | TRBJ1-2 | NA
TGCAGCGTTGAAGATACGGCAGGGTGGAACTATGGCTACACCTTC | CSVEDTAGWNYGYTF | TRBV29-1 | NA | TRBJ1-2 | NA
TGTGCCAGCAGCTTAGAGGGTTTAGGTAGCAATCAGCCCCAGCATTTT | CASSLEGLGSNQPQHF | TRBV7-8 | NA | TRBJ1-5 | NA
TGTGCCAGCTCTCGCGACAGGACGAGCTCCTACGAGCAGTACTTC | CASSRDRTSSYEQYF | TRBV18 | NA | TRBJ2-7 | NA
TGTGCCAGCAGTTATGATAGCACAGATACGCAGTATTTT | CASSYDSTDTQYF | TRBV2 | NA | TRBJ2-3 | NA
TGTGCCAGCAGCTTTCGGGGGACGACCTCCTACGAGCAGTACTTC | CASSFRGTTSYEQYF | TRBV5-6 | NA | TRBJ2-7 | NA
TGTGCCAGCAGTTTAGCCCAGTGGGGAAATGAGCAGTTCTTC | CASSLAQWGNEQFF | TRBV28 | NA | TRBJ2-1 | NA
TGTGCCAGCAGTTTATTTGGACTTCCCGGGAAACACAATGAGCAGTTCTTC | CASSLFGLPGKHNEQFF | TRBV27 | NA | TRBJ2-1 | NA
TGCAGCGTTCGGACAGGGGAACAGCGCTACACCTTC | CSVRTGEQRYTF | TRBV29-1 | NA | TRBJ1-2 | TRBD1
TGTGCCAGCAGCTCAACAGGGGTTTATAGCAATCAGCCCCAGCATTTT | CASSSTGVYSNQPQHF | TRBV4-2 | NA | TRBJ1-5 | TRBD1
TGCGCCAGCAGCCCGCTGAGACAGGGCCATATGAACACTGAAGCTTTCTTT | CASSPLRQGHMNTEAFF | TRBV5-1 | NA | TRBJ1-1 | TRBD1
TGTGCCAGCAGCTTCCTGGGGGCGGTGAATGAGCAGTTCTTC | CASSFLGAVNEQFF | TRBV11-2 | once | TRBJ2-1 | NA
TGTGCCAGTAGTATAGAAGGGGGGGTAGGTCCCAATGAGCAGTTCTTC | CASSIEGGVGPNEQFF | TRBV19 | NA | TRBJ2-1 | NA
TGTGCCTGGAGACCCTCCGGGGCCAACTACGAGCAGTACTTC | CAWRPSGANYEQYF | TRBV30 | NA | TRBJ2-7 | NA
TGCGCCAGCCGGACAGCCCCTGGGGCTAATGAAAAACTGTTTTTT | CASRTAPGANEKLFF | TRBV5-1 | NA | TRBJ1-4 | NA
TGTGCCAGCAGTTACGGGACAGGGCGGATGGAGCAGTACTTC | CASSYGTGRMEQYF | TRBV6-5 | NA | TRBJ2-7 | TRBD1
TGTGCCAGCAGCTTGGGGTCCCTCGGTCAGCCCCAGCATTTT | CASSLGSLGQPQHF | TRBV7-9 | NA | TRBJ1-5 | NA
TGTGCCAGCTCACTACGTACGGGCCAGGGCTACGAGCAGTACTTC | CASSLRTGQGYEQYF | TRBV18 | NA | TRBJ2-7 | NA
TGCGCCAGCAGTGCGGGACAGGCGGGTGAAAAACTGTTTTTT | CASSAGQAGEKLFF | TRBV10-2 | NA | TRBJ1-4 | TRBD1